This TCR beta chain was sequenced in a study of cytomegalovirus exposure and HLA in healthy donors. Study summary: Ancestry clustering placed around 80% of a few hundred genotyped donors in the Caucasian-associated cluster.

Overall study findings and caveats: Later analysis identified a missense DCLRE1C variant that was linked to TCR beta V- and J-gene trimming. Rarity marked most TCR sequences, yet some public TCRs occurred in many donors.

Primers for the PCR totalled 60 Vbeta and 13 Jbeta. Measured with immunoSEQ multiplex PCR; TCRdb has only the in-frame clones, and not every one. Seen here are under 150,000 clones, around 72% observed once, and the top ten hold approximately 2.6%. There are 16 residues in the CDR3. Looked up from germline, CDR1 is SGHDN and CDR2 is FVKESK. The V gene end was trimmed by 4 bases and the J gene end by 5 bases; junction bases not matched to a gene: 10. Remarks on this clone: Its target is not known.

This sequence was found in a human donor in good health. This chain links TRBV14 with TRBJ2-5; the match to TRBD1 covers 10 bases. The sequenced material came from PBMCs. CDR3 sequence: CASSPRQGAGGETQYF. The CDR3 DNA is TGTGCCAGCAGCCCCCGACAGGGGGCGGGCGGTGAGACCCAGTACTTC.